The 17 T cell receptor beta chains presented below share a single source sample, sequenced in a study of cytomegalovirus exposure and HLA in healthy donors. The PCR ran on 60 Vbeta and 13 Jbeta primers. The method was immunoSEQ multiplex PCR; TCRdb's version includes in-frame clones alone and lacks a portion of them. This sample carries 170,000 or so clones, around 82% of them seen once, and the ten largest clones take 5% to 7%. Material: PBMCs. The receptors come from a middle-aged man in good health and CMV-seronegative.

This chain joins TRBV5-3 and TRBJ2-7; tentatively, D is TRBD2 (5 bases). TRBV5-3 is an ORF, with its function uncertain. Trimming left V 9 bases short and J 3 bases short, with 13 bases between. The CDR3 length is 12 residues. The CDR3 nucleotides read TGTGCCACCATTGTTCGGGGCTACGAGCAGTACTTC. This gives the protein CATIVRGYEQYF.

V is TRBV18 and J is TRBJ2-7, with 8 positions matching TRBD1. V gave up 3 bases and J gave up 2 bases; unmatched junction bases: 9. This CDR3 has 16 residues. Germline V gene data show CDR1 as KGHSH and CDR2 as LQKENI. This chain's CDR3 is CASSPGRQGYAYEQYF. The CDR3 bases are TGTGCCAGCTCACCGGGGCGACAGGGGTATGCCTACGAGCAGTACTTC.

The chain uses TRBV7-8 and TRBJ2-1, with TRBD1 as a possible D gene (6 bases). The germline gives CDR1 SGHVS, CDR2 FQNEAQ. Between the trimmed V and J ends, which lost 5 bases and 9 bases, there was a span of 11 bases. This CDR3 is built from 12 residues. CDR3 in amino acids: CASSPGVIEQFF. Here the CDR3 DNA reads TGTGCCAGCAGCCCAGGGGTTATTGAGCAGTTCTTC. Drawing the rest from reference TRBV7-8 and TRBJ2-1, the complete variable domain is GAGVSQSPRYKVAKRGQDVALRCDPISGHVSLFWYQQALGQGPEFLTYFQNEAQLDKSGLPSDRFFAERPEGSVSTLKIQRTQQEDSAVYLCASSPGVIEQFFGPGTRLTVL.

V usage is TRBV7-9 and J usage is TRBJ1-2; a possible D gene is TRBD1 (5 bases). The CDR3 sequence is 14 residues long. The germline gives CDR1 SEHNR, CDR2 FQNEAQ (reference sequence). Trimming removed 4 bases from V and 4 bases from J, with 13 bases in between. The CDR3 nucleotides are TGTGCCAGCAGCTGGGCGGGACGGAGCTATGGCTACACCTTC. The encoded protein is CASSWAGRSYGYTF.

The chain combines TRBV6-5 with TRBJ1-1, with D tentatively TRBD1 (6 bases). The ends were cut back, 11 bases at V and 1 base at J, with 14 bases in the middle. The length of the CDR3 is 13 residues. Looked up from germline, CDR1 is MNHEY and CDR2 is SVGAGI. This CDR3 reads CAANRARNTEAFF. DNA for the CDR3: TGTGCCGCTAACAGGGCCCGGAACACTGAAGCTTTCTTT.

The V call is TRBV16, the J call TRBJ1-2; 7 bases fit TRBD1. CDR3 size: 16 residues. CDR1 and CDR2 from the germline V gene are KGHSY and FQNENV. The ends lost 0 bases at V and 0 bases at J; junction bases unmatched: 4. This CDR3 is CASSQSRGQPNYGYTF. CDR3 nucleotide sequence: TGTGCCAGCAGCCAATCGAGGGGGCAACCTAACTATGGCTACACCTTC.

The chain links TRBV4-3 to TRBJ2-1; 8 bases are shared with TRBD2. This CDR3 has 16 amino acids. Germline V gene lookup returns CDR1 LGHNA and CDR2 YSLEER. Trimming at V came to 0 bases and at J to 3 bases, leaving 4 bases not matched to a gene. The CDR3 nucleotides are TGCGCCAGCAGCCAAGAAAGCGGGAGACGCTACAATGAGCAGTTCTTC. Translated: CASSQESGRRYNEQFF.

The genes are TRBV4-3 and TRBJ2-6; D may be TRBD1 (5 bases). Germline CDR1 and CDR2: LGHNA and YSLEER. Between the trimmed V and J ends, which lost 1 base and 0 bases, there was a span of 13 bases. This CDR3 comprises 18 residues. The CDR3: CASSQGTGPHSGANVLTF. In nucleotides, the CDR3 is TGCGCCAGCAGCCAAGGAACAGGCCCACACTCTGGGGCCAACGTCCTGACTTTC.

The rearrangement joins TRBV6-6 to TRBJ1-5; the match to TRBD1 covers 7 bases. CDR3 length: 15 amino acids. With 8 bases clipped from V and 1 base from J, the junction kept 8 bases outside the gene matches. Germline V gene lookup returns CDR1 MNHNY and CDR2 SVGAGI (reference sequence). The CDR3 is CASSPTGKSNQPQHF. The CDR3 DNA reads as TGTGCCAGCTCCCCGACAGGGAAGAGCAATCAGCCCCAGCATTTT.

As DNA, the CDR3 is TGTGCCAGCAGCTGGGGGGTCCGGGAGCTGTTTTTT. As protein: CASSWGVRELFF. This rearrangement joins TRBV5-8 to TRBJ2-2, with D possibly matching TRBD2 (6 bases). Germline CDR1 is SGHTS and CDR2 is YDEGEE. This CDR3 spans 12 amino acids. V lost 3 bases and J lost 9, with 9 bases in between.

The rearrangement joins TRBV7-8 to TRBJ1-2; D is ambiguous. V dropped 0 bases and J dropped 1 base, with 6 bases sitting between them. The germline V gene has CDR1 SGHVS and CDR2 FQNEAQ. The CDR3 contains 14 residues. CDR3 loop: CASSLAQFNYGYTF. CDR3 DNA: TGTGCCAGCAGCTTAGCACAGTTTAACTATGGCTACACCTTC.

The chain employs TRBV7-8 and TRBJ1-4; TRBD1 might be the D (6 bases). The V gene's germline CDR1 is SGHVS and CDR2 FQNEAQ. The CDR3 runs 16 residues. V lost 1 base and J lost 6, with 15 bases in between. The chain's CDR3 is CASSLGSTGGYEKLFF. The CDR3 DNA reads as TGTGCCAGCAGCTTAGGTTCGACAGGCGGTTATGAAAAACTGTTTTTT.

V usage is TRBV10-3 and J usage is TRBJ2-3; a weak D match, TRBD2 (5 bases). The CDR3 has 14 amino acids. V was cut by 9 bases and J by 2 bases, with 15 bases left in between. Germline lookup yields CDR1 ENHRY and CDR2 SYGVKD. The CDR3 spells CAIEEDGITDTQYF. In DNA, the CDR3 is TGTGCCATTGAAGAGGACGGGATCACAGATACGCAGTATTTT.

The rearrangement uses TRBV5-1 and TRBJ2-2; TRBD2 is a possible D gene (7 bases). V lost 4 bases and J 5 bases, leaving 27 bases between the germline ends. The CDR3 contains 19 residues. Germline-derived CDR1 and CDR2 are SGHRS and YFSETQ. The CDR3 bases are TGCGCCAGCAGCCTAATGGACGGGGGGCGAAGGGTGTGGACCGGGGAGCTGTTTTTT. Amino acids: CASSLMDGGRRVWTGELFF.

This chain's CDR3 is CASSAGTTQYF. The CDR3 region has the DNA TGTGCCAGCAGCGCCGGGACAACGCAGTATTTT. V is TRBV6-5 and J is TRBJ2-3; D might be TRBD1 (6 bases). CDR1 and CDR2 from the germline V gene are MNHEY and SVGAGI. This CDR3 comprises 11 residues. With 6 bases removed from V and 9 bases from J, the gap between germline ends came to 10 bases.

This rearrangement joins TRBV15 to TRBJ2-5; 7 bases agree with TRBD2. The germline gives CDR1 LNHNV, CDR2 YYDKDF (reference sequence). V gave up 0 bases and J gave up 4 bases; unmatched junction bases: 11. CDR3 length equals 17 residues. CDR3 protein: CATSRDLGLAVGETQYF. The DNA of the CDR3 is TGTGCCACCAGCAGAGATTTGGGGCTAGCGGTCGGAGAGACCCAGTACTTC.

The chain carries TRBV6-5 and TRBJ1-1; no reliable D call. The V end was cut by 6 bases, the J end by 2 bases, with 13 bases between. The CDR3 runs 14 residues. The germline V gene has CDR1 MNHEY and CDR2 SVGAGI. In DNA form, the CDR3 reads TGTGCCAGCAGGACCACACGGGAAAACACTGAAGCTTTCTTT. Translation gives CASRTTRENTEAFF.